A single sample is the source of the 10 T cell receptor beta chains below, sequenced in a study of human T cells and chemical hapten exposure. TCRdb passed the RACE reads through MiXCR, listing each CDR3 protein once. The table records some 79,000 distinct CDR3 sequences, under 11% of them present only once. The sample's time point: patch test 2, 6 weeks after DPC sensitization. The sample's treatment: therapeutic diphenylcyclopropenone sensitization with weekly scalp DPC. Sequencing used whole blood, obtained in connection with sensitization to the hapten diphenylcyclopropenone (DPC). Receptors originate from a woman aged 50 to 60 with alopecia areata. Some clones in this sample may be carry-over from other donors' samples.

The chain is built from TRBV20-1 and TRBJ2-1, with 10 bases that match TRBD2. Trimming at V came to 2 bases and at J to 2 bases, leaving 3 bases not matched to a gene. This CDR3 spans 15 amino acids. Germline CDR1 reads DFQATT; CDR2 reads SNEGSKA (reference sequence). The CDR3 loop reads CSARKLAGTYNEQFF. CDR3 bases: TGCAGTGCTAGAAAACTAGCGGGGACCTACAATGAGCAGTTCTTC.

The chain is built from TRBV20-1 and TRBJ2-1; unclear D gene. V dropped 6 bases and J dropped 1 base, with 16 bases sitting between them. Germline V gene sequence: CDR1 DFQATT, CDR2 SNEGSKA (reference sequence). There are 15 residues in the CDR3. For the CDR3, the DNA is TGCAGTGCCAAAGTGGAAGGAGTTTCCTACAATGAGCAGTTCTTC. Protein: CSAKVEGVSYNEQFF.

This clonotype appeared a few times. J is TRBJ1-1 and V is TRBV18; D is unresolved. V lost 1 base to trimming and J lost 3 bases, with 9 bases between them. Per the germline V gene, CDR1 is KGHSH and CDR2 is LQKENI. The CDR3 has 14 amino acids. The CDR3 loop reads CASSPLAGDTEAFF. CDR3 in DNA: TGTGCCAGCTCACCACTTGCCGGGGACACTGAAGCTTTCTTT.

The V call is TRBV20-1, the J call TRBJ1-1; D is uncertain. CDR3 length: 15 amino acids. Germline CDR1 DFQATT, CDR2 SNEGSKA (reference sequence). Trimming pared 5 bases from V and 0 bases from J, leaving 16 bases between. Here the CDR3 DNA reads TGCAGTGCTCACCCGGGCGGGCGGATGAACACTGAAGCTTTCTTT. Translated: CSAHPGGRMNTEAFF.

This clonotype was counted only a few times. CDR3 protein: CASSEQARGRRDEQFF. CDR3 DNA sequence: TGTGCCAGCAGTGAACAGGCCAGGGGGCGCAGAGATGAGCAGTTCTTC. This rearrangement joins TRBV25-1 to TRBJ2-1; 8 bases fit TRBD1. Germline trimming cut 2 bases from V and 8 bases from J; bases unmatched to any gene: 11. Germline V gene lookup returns CDR1 MGHDK and CDR2 SYGVNS. The CDR3 sequence is 16 residues long.

This clonotype was counted at least ten times. The genes are TRBV19 and TRBJ2-2, with D perhaps matching TRBD2 (6 bases). Germline V gene sequence: CDR1 LNHDA, CDR2 SQIVND (reference sequence). The CDR3 has 14 amino acids. Between the trimmed V and J ends, which lost 7 bases and 4 bases, there was a span of 13 bases. The CDR3 DNA reads TGTGCCAGTATTCACGGGGGTTTCACCGGGGAGCTGTTTTTT. Protein product: CASIHGGFTGELFF.

The V and J genes are TRBV20-1 and TRBJ1-1; D call uncertain. Germline CDR1 reads DFQATT; CDR2 reads SNEGSKA (reference sequence). The CDR3 totals 12 residues. V lost 3 bases to trimming and J lost 1 base, with 6 bases between them. CDR3 sequence reads: CSASTENTEAFF. The CDR3 region has the DNA TGCAGTGCTAGTACAGAGAACACTGAAGCTTTCTTT.

This clonotype occurred many times. This chain connects TRBV5-4 to TRBJ2-3; the D is unclear. V was trimmed by 0 bases and J by 3 bases, leaving 20 bases between them. CDR3 length: 18 residues. From germline, CDR1 is SGHNT and CDR2 YYREEE (reference sequence). The CDR3 bases are TGTGCCAGCAGCTTGGTAAACCTCTTCGGCTCGATAACAGATACGCAGTATTTT. Its translation: CASSLVNLFGSITDTQYF.

This clonotype was picked up many times. The chain couples TRBV20-1 to TRBJ2-1, with D perhaps matching TRBD2 (6 bases). In germline, CDR1 is DFQATT, CDR2 SNEGSKA (reference sequence). This CDR3 contains 16 residues. Trimming removed 4 bases from V and 1 base from J, with 17 bases in between. The CDR3 bases are TGCAGTGCTAAGGCCTCCCTAGCGCGTTCCTACAATGAGCAGTTCTTC. Translation: CSAKASLARSYNEQFF.

The count of this clonotype is one. The CDR3 region is CASSLGPPQGEQFF. As DNA, the CDR3 is TGTGCCAGCAGCTTAGGGCCGCCACAGGGGGAGCAGTTCTTC. The V gene is TRBV11-2, the J gene TRBJ2-1; 7 nucleotides match TRBD1. This CDR3 region has 14 residues. J was trimmed by 10 bases and V by 1 base; bases with no gene match: 7. CDR1 SGHAT and CDR2 FQNNGV come from the germline V gene.